Listed below are T cell receptor beta chains from one sample, sequenced in a study of blood T cell repertoires in COVID-19. Sequencing was performed with immunoSEQ multiplex PCR; in TCRdb, only in-frame clones are kept and a portion is missing. The sample includes 380,000 or so clones, around nine tenths of them seen just once. The sequenced sample was peripheral blood. The receptors stem from a woman between 55 and 75 years old with COVID-19, enrolled during active disease. CDR3s include the opening cysteine and the closing phenylalanine or tryptophan. D genes are given only for firm matches. Some rows have no size entry. The others give once, few or many, or a class for an expanded clone.

j_call: TRBJ2-2
clone_size: -
v_call: TRBV5-1
d_call: -
cdr3_aa: CASRGLTVLTGELFF
cdr3_nt: TGCGCCAGCAGGGGGTTGACAGTCCTTACCGGGGAGCTGTTTTTT

j_call: TRBJ2-1
clone_size: -
v_call: TRBV5-1
d_call: -
cdr3_aa: CASSLAGATYNEQFF
cdr3_nt: TGCGCCAGCAGCTTGGCAGGGGCCACCTACAATGAGCAGTTCTTC

j_call: TRBJ1-1
clone_size: -
v_call: TRBV7-9
d_call: -
cdr3_aa: CASSFSPAGLNTEAFF
cdr3_nt: TGTGCCAGCAGCTTTAGCCCCGCCGGCTTGAACACTGAAGCTTTCTTT

j_call: TRBJ1-5
clone_size: -
v_call: TRBV6-2/TRBV6-3
d_call: -
cdr3_aa: CASSLQTGPNQPQHF
cdr3_nt: TGTGCCAGCAGTTTGCAGACAGGCCCCAATCAGCCCCAGCATTTT

j_call: TRBJ1-5
clone_size: -
v_call: TRBV6-2/TRBV6-3
d_call: TRBD1
cdr3_aa: CASSSQGVGFDQPQHF
cdr3_nt: TGTGCCAGCAGTTCACAGGGGGTGGGATTCGATCAGCCCCAGCATTTT

j_call: TRBJ2-1
clone_size: -
v_call: TRBV11-1
d_call: -
cdr3_aa: CASSLAHPYNEQFF
cdr3_nt: TGTGCCAGCAGCTTAGCTCATCCCTACAATGAGCAGTTCTTC

j_call: TRBJ1-2
clone_size: -
v_call: TRBV5-4
d_call: -
cdr3_aa: CASSLVRGALGYTF
cdr3_nt: TGTGCCAGCAGCTTGGTCAGGGGAGCGTTGGGCTACACCTTC

j_call: TRBJ2-7
clone_size: -
v_call: TRBV6-5
d_call: TRBD1
cdr3_aa: CASSRRGLDTYEQYF
cdr3_nt: TGTGCCAGCAGCCGCAGGGGGCTCGATACCTACGAGCAGTACTTC

j_call: TRBJ1-5
clone_size: -
v_call: TRBV4-1
d_call: -
cdr3_aa: CASSQEGRGSNQPQHF
cdr3_nt: TGCGCCAGCAGCCAAGAAGGGAGAGGTAGCAATCAGCCCCAGCATTTT

j_call: TRBJ2-2
clone_size: -
v_call: TRBV10-2
d_call: -
cdr3_aa: CASSGEGGPPGELFF
cdr3_nt: TGCGCCAGCAGTGGTGAGGGGGGGCCCCCCGGGGAGCTGTTTTTT

j_call: TRBJ1-2
clone_size: -
v_call: TRBV7-6
d_call: -
cdr3_aa: CASSLGRPAANYGYTF
cdr3_nt: TGTGCCAGCAGCTTAGGCCGGCCGGCGGCTAACTATGGCTACACCTTC

j_call: TRBJ1-2
clone_size: -
v_call: TRBV3-1/TRBV3-2
d_call: -
cdr3_aa: CASSPYRTVGYGYTF
cdr3_nt: TGTGCCAGCAGCCCGTACCGGACAGTTGGCTATGGCTACACCTTC

j_call: TRBJ1-2
clone_size: -
v_call: TRBV5-1
d_call: TRBD1
cdr3_aa: CASSLGQGDGYTF
cdr3_nt: TGCGCCAGCAGCCTAGGACAGGGGGATGGCTACACCTTC

j_call: TRBJ1-5
clone_size: -
v_call: TRBV19
d_call: -
cdr3_aa: CASSMDADRGYQPQHF
cdr3_nt: TGTGCCAGTTCTATGGACGCGGACAGAGGCTATCAGCCCCAGCATTTT

j_call: TRBJ2-3
clone_size: -
v_call: TRBV9
d_call: -
cdr3_aa: CASSASGWVGTDTQYF
cdr3_nt: TGTGCCAGCAGCGCCTCAGGGTGGGTCGGCACAGATACGCAGTATTTT

j_call: TRBJ2-3
clone_size: few
v_call: TRBV25-1
d_call: TRBD1
cdr3_aa: CASSLPGGQGGRTQYF
cdr3_nt: TGTGCCAGCAGTCTTCCTGGGGGACAGGGGGGACGTACGCAGTATTTT

j_call: TRBJ2-3
clone_size: -
v_call: TRBV5-1
d_call: -
cdr3_aa: CASRTTGPSTDTQYF
cdr3_nt: TGCGCCAGCAGAACCACAGGGCCCAGCACAGATACGCAGTATTTT

j_call: TRBJ1-2
clone_size: -
v_call: TRBV4-2
d_call: -
cdr3_aa: CASSPRGELKRYTF
cdr3_nt: TGTGCCAGCAGCCCCCGGGGGGAGTTAAAGCGCTACACCTTC

j_call: TRBJ2-3
clone_size: -
v_call: TRBV29-1
d_call: -
cdr3_aa: CSVGQFQGRPDTQYF
cdr3_nt: TGCAGCGTTGGTCAGTTCCAGGGTAGGCCGGATACGCAGTATTTT

j_call: TRBJ2-1
clone_size: -
v_call: TRBV9
d_call: TRBD2
cdr3_aa: CASSKEPGLAVNNEQFF
cdr3_nt: TGTGCCAGCAGCAAAGAACCGGGACTAGCGGTAAACAATGAGCAGTTCTTC

j_call: TRBJ1-1
clone_size: -
v_call: TRBV7-2
d_call: -
cdr3_aa: CASSPFRGKTEAFF
cdr3_nt: TGTGCCAGCAGCCCTTTCAGGGGTAAGACTGAAGCTTTCTTT

j_call: TRBJ2-2
clone_size: -
v_call: TRBV4-1
d_call: TRBD1
cdr3_aa: CASSQIGTVNTGELFF
cdr3_nt: TGCGCCAGCAGCCAGATCGGGACAGTGAACACCGGGGAGCTGTTTTTT

j_call: TRBJ1-4
clone_size: -
v_call: TRBV9
d_call: -
cdr3_aa: CASSVGGTTNEKLFF
cdr3_nt: TGTGCCAGCAGCGTAGGCGGGACAACTAATGAAAAACTGTTTTTT

j_call: TRBJ1-5
clone_size: -
v_call: TRBV6-2/TRBV6-3
d_call: -
cdr3_aa: CASSYEPRQGSNQPQHF
cdr3_nt: TGTGCCAGCAGTTACGAACCCCGCCAGGGCTCGAATCAGCCCCAGCATTTT

j_call: TRBJ2-1
clone_size: -
v_call: TRBV5-1
d_call: -
cdr3_aa: CASSFRAGATGNEQFF
cdr3_nt: TGCGCCAGCAGCTTTCGGGCGGGGGCCACTGGGAATGAGCAGTTCTTC

j_call: TRBJ1-6
clone_size: -
v_call: TRBV19
d_call: -
cdr3_aa: CASSSPPGGHNSPLHF
cdr3_nt: TGTGCCAGTAGTTCACCCCCCGGGGGTCATAATTCACCCCTCCACTTT

j_call: TRBJ2-3
clone_size: -
v_call: TRBV7-9
d_call: TRBD1
cdr3_aa: CASSPQGDGWDTQYF
cdr3_nt: TGTGCCAGCAGCCCTCAGGGGGATGGTTGGGATACGCAGTATTTT

j_call: TRBJ1-1
clone_size: -
v_call: TRBV6-5
d_call: -
cdr3_aa: CASSYSISELNTEAFF
cdr3_nt: TGTGCCAGCAGTTACTCGATAAGTGAGTTGAACACTGAAGCTTTCTTT

j_call: TRBJ2-2
clone_size: -
v_call: TRBV5-1
d_call: TRBD1
cdr3_aa: CASRRTGGSPGELFF
cdr3_nt: TGCGCCAGCAGGAGGACAGGGGGTTCTCCCGGGGAGCTGTTTTTT

j_call: TRBJ1-1
clone_size: -
v_call: TRBV27
d_call: TRBD1
cdr3_aa: CASSFRGRAMNTEAFF
cdr3_nt: TGTGCCAGCAGCTTCAGGGGGCGAGCCATGAACACTGAAGCTTTCTTT

j_call: TRBJ2-3
clone_size: few
v_call: TRBV10-1
d_call: -
cdr3_aa: CASSPDTETQYF
cdr3_nt: TGCGCCAGCAGTCCGGACACGGAAACGCAGTATTTT

j_call: TRBJ2-7
clone_size: -
v_call: TRBV30
d_call: TRBD2
cdr3_aa: CAWGLARFSEQYF
cdr3_nt: TGTGCCTGGGGACTAGCGAGATTCTCCGAGCAGTACTTC

j_call: TRBJ1-3
clone_size: -
v_call: TRBV30
d_call: -
cdr3_aa: CAWETSSGNTIYF
cdr3_nt: TGTGCCTGGGAAACTAGCTCTGGAAACACCATATATTTT

j_call: TRBJ2-2
clone_size: -
v_call: TRBV7-2
d_call: TRBD1
cdr3_aa: CASSLGQGAGGTGELFF
cdr3_nt: TGTGCCAGCAGCTTAGGACAGGGGGCAGGGGGCACCGGGGAGCTGTTTTTT

j_call: TRBJ1-1
clone_size: -
v_call: TRBV6-5
d_call: TRBD1
cdr3_aa: CASIGTGGNTEAFF
cdr3_nt: TGTGCCAGCATTGGGACAGGCGGGAACACTGAAGCTTTCTTT

j_call: TRBJ2-7
clone_size: -
v_call: TRBV2
d_call: TRBD1
cdr3_aa: CAGTGVYEQYF
cdr3_nt: TGTGCCGGGACAGGGGTCTACGAGCAGTACTTC

j_call: TRBJ1-1
clone_size: -
v_call: TRBV11-2
d_call: -
cdr3_aa: CASSLTRGGTEAFF
cdr3_nt: TGTGCCAGCAGCTTGACCCGGGGGGGGACTGAAGCTTTCTTT

j_call: TRBJ2-3
clone_size: -
v_call: TRBV10-3
d_call: -
cdr3_aa: CAISERDLDTQYF
cdr3_nt: TGTGCCATCAGTGAGCGGGACTTAGATACGCAGTATTTT

j_call: TRBJ2-5
clone_size: -
v_call: TRBV6-9
d_call: -
cdr3_aa: CASSSADQETQYF
cdr3_nt: TGTGCCAGCAGTTCTGCGGACCAAGAGACCCAGTACTTC

j_call: TRBJ2-3
clone_size: -
v_call: TRBV7-2
d_call: -
cdr3_aa: CASSLARDTQYF
cdr3_nt: TGTGCCAGCAGCTTAGCCCGGGATACGCAGTATTTT

j_call: TRBJ1-4
clone_size: -
v_call: TRBV6-6
d_call: -
cdr3_aa: CASSPSQPGHPLNEKLFF
cdr3_nt: TGTGCCAGCAGTCCCTCACAACCGGGACACCCTTTAAATGAAAAACTGTTTTTT

j_call: TRBJ1-2
clone_size: few
v_call: TRBV7-9
d_call: -
cdr3_aa: CASSLAQGFNYGYTF
cdr3_nt: TGTGCCAGCAGCTTAGCGCAGGGCTTTAACTATGGCTACACCTTC

j_call: TRBJ2-1
clone_size: -
v_call: TRBV19
d_call: -
cdr3_aa: CASTLQGRLYNEQFF
cdr3_nt: TGTGCCAGTACTCTACAGGGCCGGCTTTACAATGAGCAGTTCTTC

j_call: TRBJ2-1
clone_size: -
v_call: TRBV5-4
d_call: TRBD1
cdr3_aa: CASSLTGPILNEQFF
cdr3_nt: TGTGCCAGCAGCCTGACAGGGCCTATTCTTAATGAGCAGTTCTTC

j_call: TRBJ2-1
clone_size: -
v_call: TRBV4-1
d_call: -
cdr3_aa: CASSQDTGIGSEQFF
cdr3_nt: TGCGCCAGCAGCCAAGACACAGGGATAGGTAGTGAGCAGTTCTTC

j_call: TRBJ1-5
clone_size: -
v_call: TRBV4-2
d_call: TRBD1
cdr3_aa: CASSPGSDRGNQPQHF
cdr3_nt: TGTGCCAGCAGCCCCGGCTCCGACAGGGGCAATCAGCCCCAGCATTTT

j_call: TRBJ2-7
clone_size: -
v_call: TRBV4-2
d_call: -
cdr3_aa: CASSQDEGVASYEQYF
cdr3_nt: TGTGCCAGCAGCCAAGATGAGGGGGTCGCAAGCTACGAGCAGTACTTC

j_call: TRBJ2-4
clone_size: -
v_call: TRBV7-8
d_call: -
cdr3_aa: CASSPRDTSSIQYF
cdr3_nt: TGTGCCAGCAGCCCCAGGGACACCTCTAGCATTCAGTACTTC

j_call: TRBJ1-3
clone_size: few
v_call: TRBV4-2
d_call: -
cdr3_aa: CASSPEVTSGNTIYF
cdr3_nt: TGTGCCAGCAGCCCGGAGGTAACCTCTGGAAACACCATATATTTT

j_call: TRBJ2-7
clone_size: -
v_call: TRBV30
d_call: TRBD2
cdr3_aa: CAWSGLAGSYEQYF
cdr3_nt: TGTGCCTGGAGTGGGTTAGCGGGGAGCTACGAGCAGTACTTC